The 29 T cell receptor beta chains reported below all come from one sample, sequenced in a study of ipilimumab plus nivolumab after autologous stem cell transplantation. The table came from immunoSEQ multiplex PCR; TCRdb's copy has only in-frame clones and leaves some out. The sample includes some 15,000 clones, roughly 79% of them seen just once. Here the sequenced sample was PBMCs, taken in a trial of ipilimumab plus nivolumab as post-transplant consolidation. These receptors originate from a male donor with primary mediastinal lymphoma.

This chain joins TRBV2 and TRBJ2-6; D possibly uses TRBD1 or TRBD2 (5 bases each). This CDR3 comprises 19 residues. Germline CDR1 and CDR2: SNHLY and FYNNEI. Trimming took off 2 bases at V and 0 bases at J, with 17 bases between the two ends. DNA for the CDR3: TGTGCCAGCAGTGAATCGGTTCGGGGACCTCGCTCTGGGGCCAACGTCCTGACTTTC. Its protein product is CASSESVRGPRSGANVLTF.

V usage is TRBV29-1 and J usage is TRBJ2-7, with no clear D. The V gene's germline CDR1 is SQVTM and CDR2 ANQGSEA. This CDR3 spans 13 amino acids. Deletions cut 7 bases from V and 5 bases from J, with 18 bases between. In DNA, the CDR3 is TGCAGCGCAAAGCTAGGGCTGGCCAACGAGCAGTACTTC. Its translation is CSAKLGLANEQYF.

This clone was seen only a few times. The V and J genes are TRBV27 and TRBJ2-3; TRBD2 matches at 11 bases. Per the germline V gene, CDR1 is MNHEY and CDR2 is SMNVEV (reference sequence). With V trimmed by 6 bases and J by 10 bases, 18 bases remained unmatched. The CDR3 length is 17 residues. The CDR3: CASSITLAGGEAEAQYF. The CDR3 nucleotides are TGTGCCAGCAGCATTACCCTAGCGGGGGGCGAAGCAGAGGCGCAGTATTTT.

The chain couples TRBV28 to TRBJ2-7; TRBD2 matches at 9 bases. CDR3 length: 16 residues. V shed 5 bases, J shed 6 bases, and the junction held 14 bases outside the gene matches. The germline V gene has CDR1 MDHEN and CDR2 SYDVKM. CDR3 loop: CASSKKGLAGSAEQYF. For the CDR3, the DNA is TGTGCCAGCAGTAAGAAGGGACTAGCCGGTTCCGCCGAGCAGTACTTC.

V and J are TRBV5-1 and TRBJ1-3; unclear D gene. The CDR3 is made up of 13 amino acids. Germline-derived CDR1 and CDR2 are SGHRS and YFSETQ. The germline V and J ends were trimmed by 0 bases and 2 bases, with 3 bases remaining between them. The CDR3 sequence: CASSLGTGNTIYF. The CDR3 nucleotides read TGCGCCAGCAGCTTGGGCACTGGAAACACCATATATTTT.

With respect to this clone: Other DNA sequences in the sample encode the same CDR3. The CDR3 bases are TGTGCCAGCAGAGCAACTAGCACAGATACGCAGTATTTT. Its translation is CASRATSTDTQYF. The chain recombines TRBV19 with TRBJ2-3; D not certain. Per the germline V gene, CDR1 is LNHDA and CDR2 is SQIVND (reference sequence). Trimming took 9 bases from V and 0 from J, leaving 10 bases between them. The CDR3 has 13 residues.

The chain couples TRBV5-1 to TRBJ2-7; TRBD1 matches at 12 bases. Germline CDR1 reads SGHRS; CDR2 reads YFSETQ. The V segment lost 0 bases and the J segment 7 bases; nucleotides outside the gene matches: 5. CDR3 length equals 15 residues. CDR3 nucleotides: TGCGCCAGCAGCTTGGCGGGGACAGGGGGCGAAGAGCAGTACTTC. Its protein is CASSLAGTGGEEQYF.

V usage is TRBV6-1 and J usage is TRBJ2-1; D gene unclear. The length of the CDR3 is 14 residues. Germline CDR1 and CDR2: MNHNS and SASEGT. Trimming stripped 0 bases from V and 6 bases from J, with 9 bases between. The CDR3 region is CASSEASAINEQFF. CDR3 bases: TGTGCCAGCAGTGAAGCGTCAGCGATCAATGAGCAGTTCTTC.

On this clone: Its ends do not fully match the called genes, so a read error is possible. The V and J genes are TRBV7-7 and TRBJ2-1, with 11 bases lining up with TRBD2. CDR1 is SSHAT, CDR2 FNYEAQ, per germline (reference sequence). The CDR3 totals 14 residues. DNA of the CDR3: TGTGCTAGCAGCGGCTCCGGGACTAGCGGAGAGCAGTTCTTC. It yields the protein CASSGSGTSGEQFF.

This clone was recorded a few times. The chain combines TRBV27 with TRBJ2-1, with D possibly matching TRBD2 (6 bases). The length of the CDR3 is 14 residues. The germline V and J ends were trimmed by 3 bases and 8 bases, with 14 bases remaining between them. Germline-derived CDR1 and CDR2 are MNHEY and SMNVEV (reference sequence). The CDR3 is CASSLSRGRHEQFF. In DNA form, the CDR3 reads TGTGCCAGCAGTTTGTCGCGGGGCCGGCATGAGCAGTTCTTC.

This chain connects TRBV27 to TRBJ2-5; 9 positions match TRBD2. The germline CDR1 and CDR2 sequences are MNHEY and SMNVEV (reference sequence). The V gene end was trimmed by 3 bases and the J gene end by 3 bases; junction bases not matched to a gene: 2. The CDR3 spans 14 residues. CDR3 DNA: TGTGCCAGCAGTTTTCTAGCGGGAAAAGAGACCCAGTACTTC. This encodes CASSFLAGKETQYF.

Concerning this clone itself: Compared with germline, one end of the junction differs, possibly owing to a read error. In nucleotides, the CDR3 is TGTGCCAGCAGTGCCACAGGGCTCCCTAATGAAAAACTGCTTTTT. Translation: CASSATGLPNEKLLF. This chain connects TRBV6-1 to TRBJ1-4; a weak D match, TRBD1 (6 bases). Germline CDR1 MNHNS, CDR2 SASEGT. The CDR3 sequence is 15 residues long.

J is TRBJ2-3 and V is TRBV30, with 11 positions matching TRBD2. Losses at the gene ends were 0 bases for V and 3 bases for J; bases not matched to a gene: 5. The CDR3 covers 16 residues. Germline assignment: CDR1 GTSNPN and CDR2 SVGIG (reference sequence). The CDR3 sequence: CAWSVRVAGGTDTQYF. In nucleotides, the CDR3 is TGTGCCTGGAGTGTACGGGTAGCGGGGGGGACAGATACGCAGTATTTT.

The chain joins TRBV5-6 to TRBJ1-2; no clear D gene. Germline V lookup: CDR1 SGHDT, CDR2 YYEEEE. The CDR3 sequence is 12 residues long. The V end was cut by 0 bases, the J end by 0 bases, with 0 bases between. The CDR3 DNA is TGTGCCAGCAGCTTGGCTAACTATGGCTACACCTTC. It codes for CASSLANYGYTF.

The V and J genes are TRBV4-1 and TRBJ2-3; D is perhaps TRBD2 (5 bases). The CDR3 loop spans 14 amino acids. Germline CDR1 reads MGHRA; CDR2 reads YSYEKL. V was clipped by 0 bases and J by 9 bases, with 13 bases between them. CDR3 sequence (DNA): TGCGCCAGCAGCCAAGACGTCGCGGGTGCAACGCAGTATTTT. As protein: CASSQDVAGATQYF.

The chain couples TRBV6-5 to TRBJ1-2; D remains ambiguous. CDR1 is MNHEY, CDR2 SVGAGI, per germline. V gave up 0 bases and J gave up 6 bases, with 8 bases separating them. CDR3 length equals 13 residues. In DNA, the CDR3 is TGTGCCAGCAGTTACTCAACGGGGAATGGCTACACCTTC. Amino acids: CASSYSTGNGYTF.

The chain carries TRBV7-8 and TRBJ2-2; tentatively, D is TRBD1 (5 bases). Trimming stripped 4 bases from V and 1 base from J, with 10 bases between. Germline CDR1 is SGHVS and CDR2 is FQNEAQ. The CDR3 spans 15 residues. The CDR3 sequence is CASSSATVNTGELFF. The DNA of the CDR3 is TGTGCCAGCAGCTCTGCGACAGTGAACACCGGGGAGCTGTTTTTT.

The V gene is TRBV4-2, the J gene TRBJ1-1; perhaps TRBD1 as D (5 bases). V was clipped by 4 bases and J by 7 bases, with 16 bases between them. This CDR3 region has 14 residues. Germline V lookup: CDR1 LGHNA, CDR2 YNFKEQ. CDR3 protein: CASSLIGGGDEAFF. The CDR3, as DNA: TGTGCCAGCAGCCTAATCGGGGGGGGTGATGAAGCTTTCTTT.

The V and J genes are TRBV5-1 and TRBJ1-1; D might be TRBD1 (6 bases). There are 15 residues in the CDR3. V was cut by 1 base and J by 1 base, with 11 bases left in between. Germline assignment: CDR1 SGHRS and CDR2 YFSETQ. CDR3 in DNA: TGCGCCAGCAGCTTGACCCAGACAGGGAACACTGAAGCTTTCTTT. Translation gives CASSLTQTGNTEAFF.

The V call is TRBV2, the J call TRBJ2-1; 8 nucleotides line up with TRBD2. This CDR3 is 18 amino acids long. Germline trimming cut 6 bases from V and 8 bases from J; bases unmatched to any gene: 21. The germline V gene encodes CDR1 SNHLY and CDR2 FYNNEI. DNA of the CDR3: TGTGCCAGCAGCGATCGAGTGGGACTAGGGCCAAGGGTAGATGAGCAGTTCTTC. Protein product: CASSDRVGLGPRVDEQFF.

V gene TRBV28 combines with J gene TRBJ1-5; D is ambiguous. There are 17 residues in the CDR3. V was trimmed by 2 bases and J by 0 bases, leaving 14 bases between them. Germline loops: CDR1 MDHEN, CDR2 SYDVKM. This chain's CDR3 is CASSLQRWGYSNQPQHF. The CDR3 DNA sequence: TGTGCCAGCAGTTTACAGCGGTGGGGATATAGCAATCAGCCCCAGCATTTT.

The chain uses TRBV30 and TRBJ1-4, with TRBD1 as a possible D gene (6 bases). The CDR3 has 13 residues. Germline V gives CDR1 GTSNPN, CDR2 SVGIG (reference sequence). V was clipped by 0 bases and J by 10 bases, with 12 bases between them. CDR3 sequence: CAWSVNREAKLFF. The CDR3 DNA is TGTGCCTGGAGTGTAAACAGGGAGGCAAAACTGTTTTTT.

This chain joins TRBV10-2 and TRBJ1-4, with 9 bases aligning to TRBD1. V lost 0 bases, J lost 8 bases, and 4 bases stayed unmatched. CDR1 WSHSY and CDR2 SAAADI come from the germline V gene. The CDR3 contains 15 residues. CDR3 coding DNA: TGCGCCAGCAGTGAGTCGGGACAGGGCGGCGAAAAACTGTTTTTT. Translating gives CASSESGQGGEKLFF.

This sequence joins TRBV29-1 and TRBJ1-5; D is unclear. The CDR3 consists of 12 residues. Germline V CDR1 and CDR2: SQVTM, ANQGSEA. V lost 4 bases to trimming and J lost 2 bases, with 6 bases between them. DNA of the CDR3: TGCAGCGTTGTGGCAGGCAATCAGCCCCAGCATTTT. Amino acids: CSVVAGNQPQHF.

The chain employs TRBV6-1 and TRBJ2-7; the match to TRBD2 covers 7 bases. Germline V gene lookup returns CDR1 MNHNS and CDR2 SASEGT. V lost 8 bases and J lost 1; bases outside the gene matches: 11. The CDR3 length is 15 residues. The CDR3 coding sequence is TGTGCCAGCCGGCCCGGCGGGGGTCTATCCTACGAGCAGTACTTC. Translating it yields CASRPGGGLSYEQYF.

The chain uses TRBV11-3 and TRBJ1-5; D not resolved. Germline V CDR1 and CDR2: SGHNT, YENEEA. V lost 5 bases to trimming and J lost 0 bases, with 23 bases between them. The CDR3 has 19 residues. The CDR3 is CASSPPHLPRTYSNQPQHF. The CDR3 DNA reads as TGTGCCAGCAGCCCCCCACATTTGCCCAGGACCTATAGCAATCAGCCCCAGCATTTT.

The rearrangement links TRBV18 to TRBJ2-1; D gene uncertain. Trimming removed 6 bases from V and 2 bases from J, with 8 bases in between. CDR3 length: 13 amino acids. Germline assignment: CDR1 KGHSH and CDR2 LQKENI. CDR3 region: CASSSEAYNEQFF. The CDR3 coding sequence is TGTGCCAGCTCGTCCGAAGCCTACAATGAGCAGTTCTTC.

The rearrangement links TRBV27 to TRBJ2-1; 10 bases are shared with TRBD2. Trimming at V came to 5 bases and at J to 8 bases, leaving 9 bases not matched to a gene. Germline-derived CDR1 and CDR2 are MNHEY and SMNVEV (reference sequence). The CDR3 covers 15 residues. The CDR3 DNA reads TGTGCCAGCAGTACGAAGCGGGGGGGCCATGATGAGCAGTTCTTC. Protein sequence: CASSTKRGGHDEQFF.

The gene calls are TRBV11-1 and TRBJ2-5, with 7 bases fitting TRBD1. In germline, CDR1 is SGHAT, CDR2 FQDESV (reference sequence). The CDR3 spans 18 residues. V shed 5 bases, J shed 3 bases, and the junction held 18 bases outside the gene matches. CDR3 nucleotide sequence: TGTGCCAGCAGCCACAGGGGATCTGGCAATCGGGAAAAAGAGACCCAGTACTTC. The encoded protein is CASSHRGSGNREKETQYF. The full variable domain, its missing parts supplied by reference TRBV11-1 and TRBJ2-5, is EAEVAQSPRYKITEKSQAVAFWCDPISGHATLYWYRQILGQGPELLVQFQDESVVDDSQLPKDRFSAERLKGVDSTLKIQPAELGDSAMYLCASSHRGSGNREKETQYFGPGTRLLVL.